Here is one T cell receptor beta chain with its context. The assay was immunoSEQ multiplex PCR, and TCRdb's table has in-frame clones only and misses some. Of about 100,000 clones listed, 95% are singletons. This entry is derived from a study of technical replicates of blood from several donors. Sequenced sample: T cells isolated from PBMCs. The clonotype comes from a human donor in good health.

This CDR3 is CASSWADREAFF. The CDR3 DNA follows: TGTGCCAGTAGCTGGGCGGACAGAGAAGCTTTCTTT. V is TRBV19 and J is TRBJ1-1; D might be TRBD1 (6 bases). The CDR3 is 12 amino acids. The germline gives CDR1 LNHDA, CDR2 SQIVND (reference sequence). Trimming took off 6 bases at V and 8 bases at J, with 13 bases between the two ends.